The present entry profiles one TCR beta chain with its context. Only in-frame clones appear in the TCRdb table, and some are missing; sequencing was by immunoSEQ multiplex PCR. The table shows 200,000 or so clones, with 80% to 90% occurring only once. The data were taken from a study of blood T cell repertoires in COVID-19. Germline V gene data show CDR1 as SGHTS and CDR2 as YDEGEE. Trimming removed 0 bases at V and 0 bases at J, with 9 bases between. The CDR3 consists of 16 residues. Sequencing was carried out using PBMCs or T cells enriched from blood (not recorded which). The receptor was isolated from a woman aged 40 to 55 with acute COVID-19. This sequence joins TRBV5-8 and TRBJ2-2, with D unclear. The CDR3: CASSLVAPSNTGELFF. The CDR3 region has the DNA TGTGCCAGCAGCTTGGTGGCACCTTCGAACACCGGGGAGCTGTTTTTT.